This T cell receptor (beta chain) was documented in a study of early T cells in non-severe SARS-CoV-2 infection. The study's findings and limits: VDJdb matching skewed toward anti-spike CD8 responses, missing private and CD4 specificities.

This clonotype was found many times. The antigen remains unidentified. Deletions cut 7 bases from V and 5 bases from J, with 20 bases between. The CDR3 totals 15 residues. The germline V gene has CDR1 LNHDA and CDR2 SQIVND (reference sequence). The TCR library protocol attached unique molecular identifiers to the individual cDNA molecules. TCRdb analysed the 5' RACE reads with MiXCR anew, one entry per CDR3 protein. The repertoire includes around 60,000 distinct CDR3 sequences, roughly 13% of them detected once, and approximately 9.6% sits in the top ten. Source material: whole blood. This sequence originates from an adult who was a healthcare worker with PCR-confirmed SARS-CoV-2 infection or an uninfected control (not recorded which). The chain combines TRBV19 with TRBJ2-5, with D perhaps assigned TRBD1 or TRBD2 (5 bases each). In nucleotides, the CDR3 is TGTGCCAGTACCACCCGGGGCTCCCAAGGGGAGACCCAGTACTTC. Amino acid sequence: CASTTRGSQGETQYF. Looking up the rest from reference TRBV19 and TRBJ2-5 gives the full variable domain: DGGITQSPKYLFRKEGQNVTLSCEQNLNHDAMYWYRQDPGQGLRLIYYSQIVNDFQKGDIAEGYSVSREKKESFPLTVTSAQKNPTAFYLCASTTRGSQGETQYFGPGTRLLVL.